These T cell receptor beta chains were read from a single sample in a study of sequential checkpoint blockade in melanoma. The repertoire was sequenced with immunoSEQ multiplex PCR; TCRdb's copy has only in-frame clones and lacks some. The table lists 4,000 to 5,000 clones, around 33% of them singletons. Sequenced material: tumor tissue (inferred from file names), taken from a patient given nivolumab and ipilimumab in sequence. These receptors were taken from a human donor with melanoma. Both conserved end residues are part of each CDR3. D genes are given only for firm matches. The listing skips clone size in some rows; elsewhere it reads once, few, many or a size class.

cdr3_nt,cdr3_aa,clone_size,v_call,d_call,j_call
TGTGCCAGCAGTTACGACAGGGAACTAGCCAAAAACATTCAGTACTTC,CASSYDRELAKNIQYF,medium-sized,TRBV6-8,TRBD1,TRBJ2-4
TGTGCCAGCAGTGAAGCAAACTACGAGCAGTACTTC,CASSEANYEQYF,few,TRBV6-1,NA,TRBJ2-7
TGCAGCGTTGAATCAACAGCTACCTCCTACGAGCAGTACTTC,CSVESTATSYEQYF,NA,TRBV29-1,NA,TRBJ2-7
TGTGCCAGCAGTCCTGGGTTGGGTGCCAAAAACATTCAGTACTTC,CASSPGLGAKNIQYF,few,TRBV6-8,NA,TRBJ2-4
TGTGCCAGCAGCGGACAGGGGGCTTCGACTGAAGCTTTCTTT,CASSGQGASTEAFF,medium-sized,TRBV11-3,TRBD1,TRBJ1-1
TGTGCCAGCAGTTCCCAGGTCGGACGTGCGAACTACGAGCAGTACTTC,CASSSQVGRANYEQYF,NA,TRBV28,NA,TRBJ2-7
TGTGCCAGCAGTGGTCAGGCCTCTCTCCGAATCACAGATACGCAGTATTTT,CASSGQASLRITDTQYF,few,TRBV9,NA,TRBJ2-3
TGTGCCAGCGGGAGGGGGGGTTACAATGAGCAGTTCTTC,CASGRGGYNEQFF,NA,TRBV6-8,NA,TRBJ2-1
TGTGCTAGCTCATTTTCGACAGACCCTTGGACTGAAGCTTTCTTT,CASSFSTDPWTEAFF,NA,TRBV28,NA,TRBJ1-1
TGTGCCAGCAGTCCCCTAGACAGGGGCCCTAATGAAAAACTGTTTTTT,CASSPLDRGPNEKLFF,NA,TRBV28,TRBD1,TRBJ1-4
TGTGCCAGCAGCTTTGGACCCACCCAAAGCACAGATACGCAGTATTTT,CASSFGPTQSTDTQYF,NA,TRBV28,NA,TRBJ2-3
TGCGCCAGCAGCCTAATGCTTGGACTCTCTGGAAACACCATATATTTT,CASSLMLGLSGNTIYF,NA,TRBV5-1,NA,TRBJ1-3
TGCGCCAGCAGCTTGCACTCTAGCGGGGCCTACAATGAGCAGTTCTTC,CASSLHSSGAYNEQFF,NA,TRBV5-1,TRBD2,TRBJ2-1
TGTGCCAGCAGTTCCTTAGCGGGAGGGAGGGATACGCAGTATTTT,CASSSLAGGRDTQYF,NA,TRBV28,TRBD2,TRBJ2-3
TGCGCCAGCAGCTTGACAGGGGTGAACCCCTACGAGCAGTACTTC,CASSLTGVNPYEQYF,few,TRBV5-1,TRBD1,TRBJ2-7
TGCAGCGTCTCGGAAGGATACGGCAATCAGCCCCAGCATTTT,CSVSEGYGNQPQHF,few,TRBV29-1,NA,TRBJ1-5
TGTGCCAGCAGTACTAGCGGGAGGGGGTACGAGCAGTACTTC,CASSTSGRGYEQYF,NA,TRBV28,TRBD2,TRBJ2-7
TGTGCCAGCAGCTTCGGACTAGCGGGGAGGGAGCAGTACTTC,CASSFGLAGREQYF,NA,TRBV7-6,TRBD2,TRBJ2-7
TGTGCCAGCAGCTTAGTTAGCGGGGGGGGCTACGAGCAGTACTTC,CASSLVSGGGYEQYF,medium-sized,TRBV11-3,TRBD2,TRBJ2-7
TGTGCCAGTAGTATACGTGGGATCGATACGCAGTATTTT,CASSIRGIDTQYF,few,TRBV19,NA,TRBJ2-3
TGTGCCAGCTCACCACCGGGGGGACGCTCTGGAAACACCATATATTTT,CASSPPGGRSGNTIYF,NA,TRBV18,NA,TRBJ1-3
TGTGCCAGCAGTGGCCTAGGGTACAATGAGCAGTTCTTC,CASSGLGYNEQFF,NA,TRBV6-8,NA,TRBJ2-1
TGTGCCTGGAGTTTTGTCCGACAGAGCTCTGGAAACACCATATATTTT,CAWSFVRQSSGNTIYF,NA,TRBV30,NA,TRBJ1-3
TGTGCCAGCAGTGAAACCATGAGGTTGGGTAGAGGAAACACCATATATTTT,CASSETMRLGRGNTIYF,few,TRBV9,NA,TRBJ1-3
TGCGCCAGCAGTGAGCCGGGCGGGAGGAGCTCCTACGAGCAGTACTTC,CASSEPGGRSSYEQYF,NA,TRBV10-2,TRBD2,TRBJ2-7
TGTGCCAGCAGTCCAAGCCCCAGGGGGGTCCAGTACTTC,CASSPSPRGVQYF,NA,TRBV6-8,NA,TRBJ2-5
TGTGCCAGCTCGCCCGGGACTAGCAGGACGAGCTCCTACAATGAGCAGTTCTTC,CASSPGTSRTSSYNEQFF,few,TRBV6-8,TRBD2,TRBJ2-1